The table lists the clone carrying this T cell receptor (beta chain) with many counts. Each TRB amplification used roughly 230-550 ng of genomic DNA from blood. The CDR3 runs to 13 residues. V was cut by 8 bases and J by 4 bases, with 15 bases left in between. The germline V gene encodes CDR1 MDHEN and CDR2 SYDVKM. This sample was taken from a study of T and B cells in COVID-19 patients. Looking at the study overall: Recovered patients mostly had mild to moderate COVID-19 managed as outpatients.

Multiplex PCR with BIOMED2 TRB-A/B primer pools amplified TRB rearrangements. TCRdb independently ran MiXCR on the multiplex PCR reads; one entry per CDR3 protein. Seen here are 8,000 to 9,500 distinct CDR3 sequences, 20% to 30% observed once, and the top ten hold approximately 6%. The TCR originated in a human donor who had recovered from COVID-19. Sequences were obtained from blood. The chain carries TRBV28 and TRBJ2-7; D gene ambiguous. The CDR3 DNA follows: TGTGCCAGCTTGTACCAAGATTCTTACGAGCAGTACTTC. This codes for CASLYQDSYEQYF.